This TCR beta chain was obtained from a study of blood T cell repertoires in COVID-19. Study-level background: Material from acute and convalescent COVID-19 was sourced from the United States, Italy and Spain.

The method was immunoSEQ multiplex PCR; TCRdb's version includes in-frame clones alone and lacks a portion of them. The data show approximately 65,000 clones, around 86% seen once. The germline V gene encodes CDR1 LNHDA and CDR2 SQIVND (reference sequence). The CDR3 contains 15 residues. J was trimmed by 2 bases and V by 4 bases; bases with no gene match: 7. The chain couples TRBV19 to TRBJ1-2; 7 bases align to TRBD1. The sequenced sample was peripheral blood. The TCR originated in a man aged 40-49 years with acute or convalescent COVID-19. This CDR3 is CASSRSGQRNYGYTF. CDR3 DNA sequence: TGTGCCAGTAGTAGGTCGGGACAGAGGAACTATGGCTACACCTTC.